One T cell receptor (beta chain) is described in this entry. Germline V gene sequence: CDR1 SGHTA, CDR2 FQGNSA. This CDR3 contains 15 residues. V lost 5 bases, J lost 3 bases, and 16 bases lay in between. The source of the sample is a study of T-cell reconstitution after alpha-beta-depleted transplantation in children. Molecular barcoding with unique molecular identifiers was used for the TCRbeta library. MiXCR, run by TCRdb on the PCR reads, gives a single entry per CDR3 protein. The table lists hundreds of thousands of distinct CDR3 sequences, around a third of them singletons, with 2% to 3% in the top ten.

The specimen comprised PBMCs from the stem cell graft donor, sampled from the stem cell graft. The receptor was derived from a human donor who donated a stem cell graft to a child with aplastic anemia. The chain carries TRBV7-2 and TRBJ1-1; no clear D gene. CDR3 amino acids: CASSATARPDTEAFF. The CDR3 nucleotides are TGTGCCAGCAGCGCCACAGCCCGTCCGGACACTGAAGCTTTCTTT. Using reference TRBV7-2 and TRBJ1-1 for the parts outside the CDR3, the full variable domain is GAGVSQSPSNKVTEKGKDVELRCDPISGHTALYWYRQSLGQGLEFLIYFQGNSAPDKSGLPSDRFSAERTGGSVSTLTIQRTQQEDSAVYLCASSATARPDTEAFFGQGTRLTVV.